These T cell receptor beta chains were read from a single sample in a study of T-cell memory formation after mild COVID-19. TCRdb ran MiXCR on the 5' RACE reads and lists one entry per CDR3 protein. The table has 200,000 to 300,000 distinct CDR3 sequences, over 15% seen once; the top ten hold around a fifth. The specimen sequenced was PBMCs or a T cell subset sorted from them (not recorded which). These receptors all stem from a man in his late teens or twenties who had mild COVID-19 (a few samples of this study predate the infection). Cell type and time point are not known. Both conserved end residues are part of each CDR3. The D gene is left open where the match is weak. Clone size is stated in some rows and not others, as once, few, many or a class when expanded.

NA TRBJ2-5 TRBV7-2 NA TGTGCCAGCAGTTTTAACGGAATACAAGAGACCCAGTACTTC CASSFNGIQETQYF
many TRBJ2-1 TRBV7-6 TRBD1 TGTGCCAGCAGCTCTACAGGGGGCAATGAGCAGTTCTTC CASSSTGGNEQFF
NA TRBJ1-2 TRBV12-3/TRBV12-4 NA TGTGCCAGCCCCCCTAGAGTGAGCCATGGCTACACCTTC CASPPRVSHGYTF
NA TRBJ2-1 TRBV28 TRBD2 TGTGCCAGCATCCCGACAGCGGGGGATCCCTCCTACAATGAGCAGTTCTTC CASIPTAGDPSYNEQFF
NA TRBJ2-3 TRBV7-2 NA TGTGCCAGCAGCTTAGGCCACGAGATTAGCACAGATACGCAGTATTTT CASSLGHEISTDTQYF
NA TRBJ2-7 TRBV20-1 NA TGCAGTGCTAGAGATTCCGCTAGACCCTCGGACGAGCAGTACTTC CSARDSARPSDEQYF
few TRBJ1-1 TRBV14 NA TGTGCCAGCAGCCCCTCCATGTACACTGAAGCTTTCTTT CASSPSMYTEAFF
NA TRBJ2-4 TRBV6-6 TRBD2 TGTGCGGGAGGGGAGCGGAACATTCAGTACTTC CAGGERNIQYF
many TRBJ1-2 TRBV5-1 TRBD1 TGCGCCAGCGGACAGGATAACTATGGCTACACCTTC CASGQDNYGYTF
NA TRBJ1-4 TRBV7-2 NA TGTGCCAGCAGCATCCGACTGGGGGCAGATAATGAAAAACTGTTTTTT CASSIRLGADNEKLFF
many TRBJ2-1 TRBV5-1 NA TGCGCCAGCTCCCTCCAGTGGGGCTCCTACAATGAGCAGTTCTTC CASSLQWGSYNEQFF
many TRBJ1-1 TRBV4-1 NA TGCGCCAGCAGCCAAGATTTGCAGCGGGGAGCTTTCTTT CASSQDLQRGAFF
few TRBJ1-2 TRBV5-4 TRBD1 TGTGCCAGCACCGTGCCCCAGGGGGCCCGTGGCTACACCTTC CASTVPQGARGYTF
many TRBJ2-3 TRBV7-6 TRBD2 TGTGCCAGCAGCCAGGGACTAGCGGGGGGGCAGGATACGCAGTATTTT CASSQGLAGGQDTQYF
many TRBJ1-1 TRBV3-1 TRBD1 TGTGCCAGCAGCCAGGGACAGGAGGCGAACACTGAAGCTTTCTTT CASSQGQEANTEAFF
NA TRBJ1-1 TRBV12-3/TRBV12-4 NA TGTGCCAGCAGTAGGGACGGGGGGAACACTGAAGCTTTCTTT CASSRDGGNTEAFF
many TRBJ2-3 TRBV20-1 TRBD1 TGCAGTGCTAGCGAACCCGACAGGGGCGCAGATACGCAGTATTTT CSASEPDRGADTQYF
NA TRBJ2-1 TRBV9 TRBD2 TGTGCCAGCAGCGTAGCTTCTAGCGGGGGCCATGAGCAGTTCTTC CASSVASSGGHEQFF
few TRBJ2-6 TRBV19 NA TGTGCCAGTAGTGTCACCCGGGACCCAGTCTCTGGGGCCAACGTCCTGACTTTC CASSVTRDPVSGANVLTF
NA TRBJ2-3 TRBV29-1 NA TGCAGCGTAATTCCGAGCGGCACAGATACGCAGTATTTT CSVIPSGTDTQYF
few TRBJ2-5 TRBV10-2 TRBD1 TGCGCCAGCCTAGAGGCAGGGGGAGTCCAAGAGACCCAGTACTTC CASLEAGGVQETQYF
few TRBJ2-3 TRBV30 NA TGTGCCTGGATAAGGAGGGGCAGGGGAGGGACAGATACGCAGTATTTT CAWIRRGRGGTDTQYF
few TRBJ2-2 TRBV27 NA TGTGCCAGCAGACGACTAGAGTGGTTTGGGACCGGGGAGCTGTTTTTT CASRRLEWFGTGELFF
few TRBJ2-6 TRBV2 NA TGTGCCAGCAGTCAACAGGGCCCAAGAACTGGGGCCAACGTCCTGACTTTC CASSQQGPRTGANVLTF
NA TRBJ1-1 TRBV2 NA TGTGCCAGCATCCCGATGGGAGCGAACACTGAAGCTTTCTTT CASIPMGANTEAFF
NA TRBJ2-2 TRBV6-5 NA TGTGCCAGCAGTTACAACAGGGAAAGCGGGGAGCTGTTTTTT CASSYNRESGELFF
few TRBJ1-5 TRBV4-3 NA TGCGCCAGCAGCCAAGTCATTGAATCTGCCCAGCATTTT CASSQVIESAQHF
many TRBJ2-5 TRBV27 NA TGTGCCAGCAGGGGGACCGCCGATATGACCCAGTACTTC CASRGTADMTQYF
many TRBJ1-6 TRBV6-5 NA TGTGCCAGCAGTTACTCATGGTCAGGGAATAATTCACCCCTCCACTTT CASSYSWSGNNSPLHF
few TRBJ2-1 TRBV18 NA TGTGCCAGCTCACGTTCAGCCTACAATGAGCAGTTCTTC CASSRSAYNEQFF
few TRBJ1-1 TRBV5-1 TRBD1 TGCGCCAGCAGCGTAGACAGGGTAATGAACACTGAAGCTTTCTTT CASSVDRVMNTEAFF
few TRBJ2-1 TRBV7-9 NA TGTGCCAGCAGCTCCCGACGGGGATACAATGAGCAGTTCTTC CASSSRRGYNEQFF
few TRBJ2-5 TRBV5-1 NA TGCGCCAGCAGCGGAGCTGGACCTCGGGGAGAGACCCAGTACTTC CASSGAGPRGETQYF
NA TRBJ1-5 TRBV6-5 NA TGTGCCAGCAGTTACGGAGTGAATCAGCCCCAGCATTTT CASSYGVNQPQHF
NA TRBJ2-4 TRBV29-1 NA TGCAGCGGTGGGACCTTAAACATTCAGTACTTC CSGGTLNIQYF
few TRBJ1-1 TRBV4-1 NA TGCGCCAGCAGCCAAGACATGGTAGAAGCTTTCTTT CASSQDMVEAFF
few TRBJ2-7 TRBV7-2 TRBD2 TGTGCCAGCGGACCTAGCGGGGGGGCCTACGAGCAGTACTTC CASGPSGGAYEQYF
few TRBJ2-3 TRBV5-1 TRBD1 TGCGCCAGCAGCCCCCTGACCGGGACAGGTTATACGCAGTATTTT CASSPLTGTGYTQYF
few TRBJ1-1 TRBV29-1 NA TGCACAACCGGGCTCCAATGGCCCAAGAACACTGAAGCTTTCTTT CTTGLQWPKNTEAFF
NA TRBJ2-6 TRBV5-1 NA TGCGCCAGCAGCTGGGGCAGACACTCTGGGGCCAACGTCCTGACTTTC CASSWGRHSGANVLTF
many TRBJ2-5 TRBV5-5 NA TGTGCCAGCAGGACCCAGAGCGTCCAAGAGACCCAGTACTTC CASRTQSVQETQYF
few TRBJ1-1 TRBV6-6 NA TGTGCCAGCAGCCGAGTGGGAATGAACACTGAAGCTTTCTTT CASSRVGMNTEAFF
NA TRBJ2-3 TRBV7-8 NA TGTGCCAGCAGCTCACTCGACCCCACAGATACGCAGTATTTT CASSSLDPTDTQYF
few TRBJ1-1 TRBV6-2/TRBV6-3 NA TGTGCCAGCAGCGACGCCGGGATGAACACTGAAGCTTTCTTT CASSDAGMNTEAFF
NA TRBJ2-3 TRBV7-8 NA TGTGCCAGCAGGAACCTGGGACCCTACACAGATACGCAGTATTTT CASRNLGPYTDTQYF
few TRBJ2-1 TRBV12-3/TRBV12-4 NA TGTGCCAGCCGCCCGACCCTAATCCGCAATGAGCAGTTCTTC CASRPTLIRNEQFF
few TRBJ2-5 TRBV4-1 NA TGCGCCAGCAGCCCCCTGACAGAACTACAAGAGACCCAGTACTTC CASSPLTELQETQYF
few TRBJ2-6 TRBV6-5 TRBD1 TGTGCCAGCAGACCGGGACAGGGCCCCGGGGCCAACGTCCTGACTTTC CASRPGQGPGANVLTF
NA TRBJ1-1 TRBV12-3/TRBV12-4 NA TGTGCCAGCAGCCACGGGGGAGCTGAAGCTTTCTTT CASSHGGAEAFF
few TRBJ1-1 TRBV4-1 NA TGCGCCAGCAGCCAGGGGGGCGGGGGATACACTGAAGCTTTCTTT CASSQGGGGYTEAFF
few TRBJ2-4 TRBV29-1 NA TGCAGCGTCGGGGGGTCGGGGGCCGGAAACATTCAGTACTTC CSVGGSGAGNIQYF
few TRBJ1-1 TRBV7-7 TRBD1 TGTGCTAGCAGCCCGCTCCCGGGACAGGGGTCCACTGAAGCTTTCTTT CASSPLPGQGSTEAFF
many TRBJ2-3 TRBV7-2 NA TGTGCCAGCAGCTTAGCCATCCAAGCAGATACGCAGTATTTT CASSLAIQADTQYF
few TRBJ1-1 TRBV20-1 NA TGCAGTGCTGCTCCCAATGTGAACACTGAAGCTTTCTTT CSAAPNVNTEAFF
NA TRBJ1-1 TRBV12-5 NA TGTGCTAGTGCCCTAGAAAGCACTGAAGCTTTCTTT CASALESTEAFF
NA TRBJ1-2 TRBV7-9 NA TGTGCCAGCAGCCCCGACTGGTATGGCTACACCTTC CASSPDWYGYTF
NA TRBJ1-2 TRBV5-5 TRBD1 TGTGCCAGCAGCTTGGGGGACAGTCGCTATGGCTACACCTTC CASSLGDSRYGYTF
many TRBJ2-2 TRBV4-2 NA TGTGCCAGCAGCCAAGGAATAGATGCCCGGGAGCTGTTTTTT CASSQGIDARELFF
few TRBJ2-6 TRBV9 NA TGTGCCAGCAGCGTAGACGGGGGGCGAGGGGCCAACGTCCTGACTTTC CASSVDGGRGANVLTF
NA TRBJ2-3 TRBV20-1 NA TGCAGTGCATCTGGCGTTGGACGGGGATCAGATACGCAGTATTTT CSASGVGRGSDTQYF